Each of the 12 T cell receptor beta chains below was sequenced from the same sample in a study of blood T cells in healthy people across ages. A second about 6 to 12 cycle PCR used barcoded and J-beta primers. TCRdb called the 5' RACE reads again in MiXCR, with one record for every CDR3 protein. This sample has hundreds of thousands of distinct CDR3 sequences, with over 45% found just once. The sample taken for sequencing was blood. The receptor source for this set is a young man in good health.

This clonotype was picked up a small number of times. The rearrangement joins TRBV3-1 to TRBJ1-5; 9 nucleotides align to TRBD1. After removal of 2 bases from V and 7 bases from J, the junction contained 3 bases not matched to a gene. Germline CDR1 reads LGHDT; CDR2 reads YNNKEL (reference sequence). There are 14 residues in the CDR3. The DNA of the CDR3 is TGTGCCAGCAGCCAATGGGGACAGGGACAGCCCCAGCATTTT. Translated, it gives CASSQWGQGQPQHF.

This chain links TRBV29-1 with TRBJ1-1, with 7 positions matching TRBD1. V was clipped by 6 bases and J by 6 bases; unmatched bases: 22. This CDR3 spans 17 amino acids. Germline V CDR1 and CDR2: SQVTM, ANQGSEA. The CDR3 DNA reads TGCAGCGTCGACATGGACAGGTGGGGCCTAAGCGGGGCTGAAGCTTTCTTT. Protein product: CSVDMDRWGLSGAEAFF.

The chain couples TRBV7-2 to TRBJ2-5; TRBD1 agrees at 9 bases. This CDR3 has 15 residues. With V trimmed by 3 bases and J by 3 bases, 5 bases remained unmatched. Germline V gene lookup returns CDR1 SGHTA and CDR2 FQGNSA. CDR3 residues: CASSFGDRAKETQYF. DNA for the CDR3: TGTGCCAGCAGCTTCGGGGACAGGGCAAAAGAGACCCAGTACTTC. Together with reference TRBV7-2 and TRBJ2-5, the CDR3 gives the full variable domain: GAGVSQSPSNKVTEKGKDVELRCDPISGHTALYWYRQSLGQGLEFLIYFQGNSAPDKSGLPSDRFSAERTGGSVSTLTIQRTQQEDSAVYLCASSFGDRAKETQYFGPGTRLLVL.

The rearrangement uses TRBV6-6 and TRBJ1-3; D gene unclear. The V gene's germline CDR1 is MNHNY and CDR2 SVGAGI (reference sequence). V lost 8 bases and J lost 2, with 7 bases in between. This CDR3 has 12 amino acids. CDR3 in amino acids: CASLSPGNTIYF. In nucleotides, the CDR3 is TGTGCCAGCCTCTCCCCTGGAAACACCATATATTTT.

This clonotype was found a few times. The rearrangement uses TRBV7-9 and TRBJ1-6, with D unresolved. The V gene lost 5 bases and the J gene lost 8 bases, with 10 bases spanning the gap. There are 13 residues in the CDR3. Germline CDR1 and CDR2: SEHNR and FQNEAQ (reference sequence). The CDR3 sequence: CASSATTDSPLHF. The CDR3 DNA sequence: TGTGCCAGCAGCGCGACGACTGATTCACCCCTCCACTTT.

The rearrangement uses TRBV2 and TRBJ1-2; D uncertain. The CDR3 sequence is 14 residues long. The ends were cut back, 7 bases at V and 2 bases at J, with 14 bases in the middle. Germline V gene lookup returns CDR1 SNHLY and CDR2 FYNNEI. The CDR3 DNA reads as TGTGCCAGCATGGTTGGCCGGGCGAACTATGGCTACACCTTC. The encoded protein is CASMVGRANYGYTF.

Only one count was recorded for this clonotype. V and J are TRBV20-1 and TRBJ1-2; possible D gene TRBD1, 5 bases. Between the trimmed V and J ends, which lost 4 bases and 4 bases, there was a span of 13 bases. The germline CDR1 and CDR2 sequences are DFQATT and SNEGSKA (reference sequence). The CDR3 has 13 residues. The CDR3 DNA reads TGCAGTGCTAAAGGGGACCGAGGCTATGGCTACACCTTC. It specifies CSAKGDRGYGYTF.

The chain recombines TRBV9 with TRBJ1-6; D gene unclear. The CDR3 is 15 amino acids. V was clipped by 1 base and J by 8 bases, with 13 bases between them. The germline V gene has CDR1 SGDLS and CDR2 YYNGEE. The CDR3 region is CASSVSARLDSPLHF. The CDR3 nucleotides are TGTGCCAGCAGCGTAAGTGCCAGGTTGGATTCACCCCTCCACTTT.

Turning to this clonotype: Relative to the germline gene, one junction end is altered; a read error may explain this. This chain links TRBV9 with TRBJ1-2; perhaps TRBD1 as D (5 bases). This CDR3 is 13 amino acids long. The germline V gene has CDR1 SGDLS and CDR2 YYNGEE. The CDR3 sequence is CASSASGHYDYTF. CDR3 nucleotide sequence: TGTGCCAGCAGTGCATCAGGGCACTATGACTACACCTTC.

The chain combines TRBV2 with TRBJ1-5; no definite D call. Germline V gene sequence: CDR1 SNHLY, CDR2 FYNNEI. The V gene lost 6 bases and the J gene lost 0 bases, with 12 bases spanning the gap. The CDR3 is 15 residues long. The CDR3 is CASSAVEISNQPQHF. The CDR3, as DNA: TGTGCCAGCAGCGCCGTGGAGATTAGCAATCAGCCCCAGCATTTT.

This clonotype appeared a few times. The junction shows a germline mismatch at one end, possibly a read error. The CDR3 DNA is TGCGCCAGCAGCGTGCTACAGGGAGACGAGCAGTACTTC. Protein sequence: CASSVLQGDEQYF. The rearrangement uses TRBV7-6 and TRBJ2-7; possible D gene TRBD1, 6 bases. Germline V gives CDR1 SGHVS, CDR2 FNYEAQ. The CDR3 length is 13 residues.

V usage is TRBV12-3 or TRBV12-4 and J usage is TRBJ2-5; TRBD1 matches 7 bases. The better agreement between TRBJ2-7 and the DNA end casts doubt on the J call. CDR3 length equals 14 residues. CDR3 nucleotide sequence: TGTGCCAGCAGGCTAGGGGGACAGTCCTACGAGCAGTACTTC. Its translation: CASRLGGQSYEQYF.